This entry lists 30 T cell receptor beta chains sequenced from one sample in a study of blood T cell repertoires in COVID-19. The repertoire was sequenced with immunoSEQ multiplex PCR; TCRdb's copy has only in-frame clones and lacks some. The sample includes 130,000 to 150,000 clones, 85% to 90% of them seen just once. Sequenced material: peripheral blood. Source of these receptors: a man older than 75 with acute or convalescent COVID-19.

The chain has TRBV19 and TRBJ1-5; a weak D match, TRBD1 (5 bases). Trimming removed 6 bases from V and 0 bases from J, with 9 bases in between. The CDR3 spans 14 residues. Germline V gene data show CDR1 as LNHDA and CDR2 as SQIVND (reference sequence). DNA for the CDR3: TGTGCCAGTAGCCGGGACTTTAGCAATCAGCCCCAGCATTTT. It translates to CASSRDFSNQPQHF.

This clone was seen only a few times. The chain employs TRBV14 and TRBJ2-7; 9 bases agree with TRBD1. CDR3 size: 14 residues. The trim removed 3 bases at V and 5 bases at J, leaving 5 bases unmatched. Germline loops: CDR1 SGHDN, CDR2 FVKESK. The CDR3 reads CASSQGTGFHEQYF. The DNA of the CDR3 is TGTGCCAGCAGCCAGGGGACAGGGTTCCACGAGCAGTACTTC.

DNA of the CDR3: TGTGCCGTATGGAGGGTAGACGGGGAGCTGTTTTTT. The encoded protein is CAVWRVDGELFF. J is TRBJ2-2 and V is TRBV21-1; the D segment call TRBD2 is taken from the table without a DNA check. TRBV21-1 is noted as a pseudogene. This CDR3 has 12 residues.

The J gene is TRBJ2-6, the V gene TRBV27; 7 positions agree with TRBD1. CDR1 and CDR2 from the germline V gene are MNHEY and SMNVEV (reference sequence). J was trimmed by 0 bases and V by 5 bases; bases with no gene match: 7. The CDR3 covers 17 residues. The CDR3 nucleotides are TGTGCCAGCAGTCCTCGACAGGGAATCTCTGGGGCCAACGTCCTGACTTTC. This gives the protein CASSPRQGISGANVLTF.

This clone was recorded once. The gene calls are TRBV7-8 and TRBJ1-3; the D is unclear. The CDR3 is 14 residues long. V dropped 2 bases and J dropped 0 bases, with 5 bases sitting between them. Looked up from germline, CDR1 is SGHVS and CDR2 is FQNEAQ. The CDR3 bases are TGTGCCAGCAGCTTACTACTCTCTGGAAACACCATATATTTT. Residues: CASSLLLSGNTIYF. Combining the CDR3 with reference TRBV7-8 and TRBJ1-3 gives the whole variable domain GAGVSQSPRYKVAKRGQDVALRCDPISGHVSLFWYQQALGQGPEFLTYFQNEAQLDKSGLPSDRFFAERPEGSVSTLKIQRTQQEDSAVYLCASSLLLSGNTIYFGEGSWLTVV.

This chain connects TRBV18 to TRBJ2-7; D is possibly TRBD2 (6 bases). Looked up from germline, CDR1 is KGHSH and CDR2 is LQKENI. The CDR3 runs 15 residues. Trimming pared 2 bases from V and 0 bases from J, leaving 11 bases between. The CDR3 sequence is CASSPGAGSSYEQYF. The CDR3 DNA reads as TGTGCCAGCTCACCAGGAGCGGGCAGCTCCTACGAGCAGTACTTC.

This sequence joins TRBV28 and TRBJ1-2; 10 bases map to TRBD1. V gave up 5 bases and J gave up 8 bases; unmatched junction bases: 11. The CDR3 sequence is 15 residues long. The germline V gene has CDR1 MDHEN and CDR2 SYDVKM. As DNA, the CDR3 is TGTGCCAGCAGTGCGTCCGGGACAGGGGACCGCGGCTACACCTTC. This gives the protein CASSASGTGDRGYTF.

CDR3 nucleotides: TGTGCCAGCAATAGACAGAACACTGAAGCTTTCTTT. Translating it yields CASNRQNTEAFF. This chain connects TRBV2 to TRBJ1-1; no reliable D call. The CDR3 length is 12 residues. CDR1 is SNHLY, CDR2 FYNNEI, per germline. Between the trimmed V and J ends, which lost 7 bases and 1 base, there was a span of 7 bases.

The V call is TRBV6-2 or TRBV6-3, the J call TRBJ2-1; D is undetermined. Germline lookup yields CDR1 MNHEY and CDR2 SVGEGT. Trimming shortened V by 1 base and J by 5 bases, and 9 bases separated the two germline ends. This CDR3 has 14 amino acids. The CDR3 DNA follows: TGTGCCAGCAGTTACTTCCGAGGAAACAATGAGCAGTTCTTC. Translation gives CASSYFRGNNEQFF.

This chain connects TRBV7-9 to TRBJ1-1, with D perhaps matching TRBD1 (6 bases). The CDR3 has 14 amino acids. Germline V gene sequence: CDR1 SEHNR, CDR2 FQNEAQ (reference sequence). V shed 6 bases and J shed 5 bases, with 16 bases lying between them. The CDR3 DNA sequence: TGTGCCAGCAGTCTACAGGGTTTCCGTACTGAAGCTTTCTTT. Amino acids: CASSLQGFRTEAFF.

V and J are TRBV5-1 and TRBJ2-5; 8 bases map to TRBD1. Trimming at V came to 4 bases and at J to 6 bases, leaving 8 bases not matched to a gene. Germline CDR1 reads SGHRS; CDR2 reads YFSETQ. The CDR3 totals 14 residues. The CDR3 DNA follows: TGCGCCAGCAGCCCAGGGACAGGCCCCCAGACCCAGTACTTC. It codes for CASSPGTGPQTQYF.

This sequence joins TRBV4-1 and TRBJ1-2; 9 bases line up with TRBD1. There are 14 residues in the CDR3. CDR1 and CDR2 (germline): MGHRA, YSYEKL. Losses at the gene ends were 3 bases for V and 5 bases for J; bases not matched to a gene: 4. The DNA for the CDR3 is TGCGCCAGCAGCCAGCAGGACAGGGGTTATGGCTACACCTTC. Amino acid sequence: CASSQQDRGYGYTF.

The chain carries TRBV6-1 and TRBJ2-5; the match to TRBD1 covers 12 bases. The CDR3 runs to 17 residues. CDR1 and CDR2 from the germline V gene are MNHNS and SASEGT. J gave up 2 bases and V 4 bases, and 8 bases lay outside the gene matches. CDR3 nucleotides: TGTGCCAGCAGTGCAGGGGGGACAGGGGGCAATCAAGAGACCCAGTACTTC. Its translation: CASSAGGTGGNQETQYF.

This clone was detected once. The CDR3 DNA follows: TGCAGCGTCTCGAGCGAGAGCTCCTACAATGAGCAGTTCTTC. Its translation: CSVSSESSYNEQFF. The genes are TRBV29-1 and TRBJ2-1; no reliable D call. The CDR3 has 14 amino acids. The germline V gene has CDR1 SQVTM and CDR2 ANQGSEA. Trimming took off 6 bases at V and 0 bases at J, with 12 bases between the two ends.

CDR3 loop: CAINTGNSPLHF. CDR3 DNA sequence: TGTGCCATCAACACGGGGAATTCACCCCTCCACTTT. The chain joins TRBV6-5 to TRBJ1-6; no reliable D call. From germline, CDR1 is MNHEY and CDR2 SVGAGI. The V gene lost 10 bases and the J gene lost 7 bases, with 11 bases spanning the gap. The CDR3 spans 12 residues.

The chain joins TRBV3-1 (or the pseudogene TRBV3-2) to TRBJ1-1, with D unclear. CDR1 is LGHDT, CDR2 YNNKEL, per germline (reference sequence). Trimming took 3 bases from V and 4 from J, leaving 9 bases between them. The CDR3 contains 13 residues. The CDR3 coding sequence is TGTGCCAGCAGCCAGAGGGTTGGCACTGAAGCTTTCTTT. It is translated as CASSQRVGTEAFF.

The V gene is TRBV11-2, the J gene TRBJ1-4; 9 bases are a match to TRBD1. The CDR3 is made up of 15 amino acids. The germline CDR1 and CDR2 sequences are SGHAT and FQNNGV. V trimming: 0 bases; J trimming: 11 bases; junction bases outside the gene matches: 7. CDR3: CASSLEGQGSFKLFF. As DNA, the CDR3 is TGTGCCAGCAGCTTAGAAGGACAGGGGAGTTTCAAACTGTTTTTT. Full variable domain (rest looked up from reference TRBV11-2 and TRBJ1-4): EAGVAQSPRYKIIEKRQSVAFWCNPISGHATLYWYQQILGQGPKLLIQFQNNGVVDDSQLPKDRFSAERLKGVDSTLKIQPAKLEDSAVYLCASSLEGQGSFKLFFGSGTQLSVL.

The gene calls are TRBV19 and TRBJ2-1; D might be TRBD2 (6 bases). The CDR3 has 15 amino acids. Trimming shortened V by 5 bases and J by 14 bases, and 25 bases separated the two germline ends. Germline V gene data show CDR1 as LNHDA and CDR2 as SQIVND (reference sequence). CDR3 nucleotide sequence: TGTGCCAGTAGTTTCAGATCCAGGACTATCCTTCCGGAGTTCTTC. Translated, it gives CASSFRSRTILPEFF. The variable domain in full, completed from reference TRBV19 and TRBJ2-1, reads DGGITQSPKYLFRKEGQNVTLSCEQNLNHDAMYWYRQDPGQGLRLIYYSQIVNDFQKGDIAEGYSVSREKKESFPLTVTSAQKNPTAFYLCASSFRSRTILPEFFGPGTRLTVL.

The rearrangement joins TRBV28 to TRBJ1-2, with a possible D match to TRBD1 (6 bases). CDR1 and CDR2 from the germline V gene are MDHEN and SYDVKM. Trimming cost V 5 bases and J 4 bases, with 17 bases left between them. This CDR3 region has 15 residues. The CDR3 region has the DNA TGTGCCAGCAGTGCCTGGGGGGGGGCCGGCTATGGCTACACCTTC. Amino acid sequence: CASSAWGGAGYGYTF.

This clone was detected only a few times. This chain's CDR3 is CASSSRTGVYEQYF. CDR3 coding DNA: TGTGCCAGCAGCTCAAGGACAGGGGTATACGAGCAGTACTTC. The V call is TRBV7-9, the J call TRBJ2-7; 9 bases are a match to TRBD1. Germline V gene lookup returns CDR1 SEHNR and CDR2 FQNEAQ (reference sequence). The length of the CDR3 is 14 residues. The V segment lost 4 bases and the J segment 4 bases; nucleotides outside the gene matches: 5.

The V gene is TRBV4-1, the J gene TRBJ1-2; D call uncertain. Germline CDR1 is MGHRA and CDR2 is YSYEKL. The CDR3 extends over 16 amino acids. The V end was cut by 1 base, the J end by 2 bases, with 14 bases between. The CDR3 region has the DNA TGCGCCAGCAGCCAAGGTTTGGCAGAGGCAAACTATGGCTACACCTTC. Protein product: CASSQGLAEANYGYTF.

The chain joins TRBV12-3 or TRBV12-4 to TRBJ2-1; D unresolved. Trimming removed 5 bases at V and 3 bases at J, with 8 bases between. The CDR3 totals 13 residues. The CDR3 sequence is CASSPYGYNEQFF. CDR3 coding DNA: TGTGCCAGCAGTCCGTACGGCTACAATGAGCAGTTCTTC.

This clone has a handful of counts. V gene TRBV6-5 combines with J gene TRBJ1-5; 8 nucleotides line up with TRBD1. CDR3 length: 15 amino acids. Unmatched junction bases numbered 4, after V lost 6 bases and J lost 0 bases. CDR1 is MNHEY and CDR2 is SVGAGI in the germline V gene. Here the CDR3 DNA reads TGTGCCAGCAGGGTGACAGGGGATAGCAATCAGCCCCAGCATTTT. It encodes CASRVTGDSNQPQHF.

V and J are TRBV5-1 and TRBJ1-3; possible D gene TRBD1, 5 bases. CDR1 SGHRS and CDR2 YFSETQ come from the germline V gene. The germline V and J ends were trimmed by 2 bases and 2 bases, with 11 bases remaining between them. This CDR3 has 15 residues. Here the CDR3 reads CASSFSGEPGNTIYF. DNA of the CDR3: TGCGCCAGCAGCTTCTCGGGGGAGCCTGGAAACACCATATATTTT.

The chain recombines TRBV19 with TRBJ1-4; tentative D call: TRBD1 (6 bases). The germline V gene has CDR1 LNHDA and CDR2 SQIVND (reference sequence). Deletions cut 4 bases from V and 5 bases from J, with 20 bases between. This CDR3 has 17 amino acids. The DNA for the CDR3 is TGTGCCAGTAGTACCTTACCTCCAGGGGCGATCAATGAAAAACTGTTTTTT. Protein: CASSTLPPGAINEKLFF.

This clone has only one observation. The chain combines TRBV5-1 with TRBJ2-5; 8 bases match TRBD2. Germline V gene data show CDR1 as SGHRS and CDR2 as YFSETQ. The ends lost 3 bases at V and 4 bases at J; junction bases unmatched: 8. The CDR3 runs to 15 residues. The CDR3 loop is CASSSGGRGGETQYF. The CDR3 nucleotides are TGCGCCAGCAGCTCGGGGGGGAGAGGCGGAGAGACCCAGTACTTC.

CDR3 sequence: CASSSMPAGPQETQYF. The CDR3 region has the DNA TGCGCCAGCAGCTCAATGCCAGCGGGGCCGCAAGAGACCCAGTACTTC. The chain has TRBV5-1 and TRBJ2-5; 7 bases are shared with TRBD2. Germline V gives CDR1 SGHRS, CDR2 YFSETQ. J gave up 2 bases and V 3 bases, and 10 bases lay outside the gene matches. CDR3 length equals 16 residues.

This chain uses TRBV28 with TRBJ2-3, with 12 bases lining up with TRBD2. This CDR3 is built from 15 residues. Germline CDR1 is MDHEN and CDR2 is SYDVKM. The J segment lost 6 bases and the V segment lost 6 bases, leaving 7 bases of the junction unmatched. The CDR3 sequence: CASSEPGLAGDTQYF. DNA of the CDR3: TGTGCCAGCAGCGAACCGGGACTAGCGGGCGATACGCAGTATTTT.

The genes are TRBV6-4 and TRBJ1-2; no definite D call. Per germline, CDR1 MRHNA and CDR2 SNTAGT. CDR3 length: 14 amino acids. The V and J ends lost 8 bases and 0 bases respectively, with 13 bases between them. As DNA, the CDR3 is TGTGCCAGCGTCCACAGAGAAGCTAACTATGGCTACACCTTC. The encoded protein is CASVHREANYGYTF.

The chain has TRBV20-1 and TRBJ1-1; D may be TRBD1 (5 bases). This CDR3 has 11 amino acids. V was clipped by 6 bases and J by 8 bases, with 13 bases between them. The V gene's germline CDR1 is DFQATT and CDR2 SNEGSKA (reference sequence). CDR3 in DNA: TGCAGTGCCCAACCGGCAGGGGAAGCTTTCTTT. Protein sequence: CSAQPAGEAFF.